The 24 T cell receptor beta chains given below trace back to one sample, sequenced in a study of T cell repertoires in cytomegalovirus infection. Using its own MiXCR run on the reads, TCRdb lists one record per CDR3 protein. The sample shows around 260,000 distinct CDR3 sequences, 8% to 9.5% of them seen only once. The source material was PBMCs. The receptors shown here come from a human donor in good health (CMV status not recorded). Some clones in this sample may be carry-over from other donors' samples.

This clonotype was detected many times. The rearrangement uses TRBV7-8 and TRBJ1-5, with TRBD1 as a possible D gene (5 bases). Germline V gene data show CDR1 as SGHVS and CDR2 as FQNEAQ. This CDR3 region has 14 residues. The V and J ends lost 5 bases and 6 bases respectively, with 14 bases between them. CDR3 coding DNA: TGTGCCAGCAGCAAAGGGGAGGGACGTCAGCCCCAGCATTTT. Translation: CASSKGEGRQPQHF.

This clonotype has ten or more counts. The rearrangement links TRBV19 to TRBJ1-3; D not certain. This CDR3 is 14 amino acids long. Germline CDR1 is LNHDA and CDR2 is SQIVND (reference sequence). Trimming took off 6 bases at V and 0 bases at J, with 9 bases between the two ends. The CDR3 sequence: CASRPWDSGNTIYF. In DNA form, the CDR3 reads TGTGCCAGTAGGCCATGGGACTCTGGAAACACCATATATTTT.

This clonotype was observed many times. This chain joins TRBV19 and TRBJ2-7; 7 nucleotides line up with TRBD1. Germline CDR1 is LNHDA and CDR2 is SQIVND (reference sequence). This CDR3 has 18 residues. V lost 4 bases and J lost 3; bases outside the gene matches: 18. The CDR3: CASSTSGQRFPAFYEQYF. CDR3 DNA sequence: TGTGCCAGTAGTACCTCGGGACAGCGGTTCCCAGCGTTCTACGAGCAGTACTTC. The full variable domain, in which reference TRBV19 and TRBJ2-7 provide the parts outside the CDR3, is DGGITQSPKYLFRKEGQNVTLSCEQNLNHDAMYWYRQDPGQGLRLIYYSQIVNDFQKGDIAEGYSVSREKKESFPLTVTSAQKNPTAFYLCASSTSGQRFPAFYEQYFGPGTRLTVT.

This clonotype was seen many times. The chain carries TRBV7-9 and TRBJ2-2; D is ambiguous. The V gene lost 1 base and the J gene lost 1 base, with 10 bases spanning the gap. This CDR3 region has 16 residues. In germline, CDR1 is SEHNR, CDR2 FQNEAQ (reference sequence). The CDR3 DNA follows: TGTGCCAGCAGCTTAGACGGACCCCTGAACACCGGGGAGCTGTTTTTT. Translating gives CASSLDGPLNTGELFF.

This clonotype appeared a few times. This chain connects TRBV19 to TRBJ1-1; D remains unclear. Per the germline V gene, CDR1 is LNHDA and CDR2 is SQIVND (reference sequence). V was pared by 7 bases and J by 1 base, with 22 bases between. This CDR3 is 17 amino acids long. The CDR3 coding sequence is TGTGCCAGTACCGCCGTCCGGAGGGAAATTTGGAACACTGAAGCTTTCTTT. Its protein is CASTAVRREIWNTEAFF.

This clonotype came up many times. The chain joins TRBV7-2 to TRBJ2-7; D call uncertain. V was clipped by 1 base and J by 7 bases, with 8 bases between them. The CDR3 is 12 residues long. From germline, CDR1 is SGHTA and CDR2 FQGNSA. CDR3 sequence: CASSLVNGEQYF. The CDR3 DNA reads as TGTGCCAGCAGCTTAGTTAATGGGGAGCAGTACTTC.

This rearrangement joins TRBV24-1 to TRBJ2-3; D is uncertain. V lost 6 bases and J lost 2, with 5 bases in between. Germline CDR1 and CDR2: KGHDR and SFDVKD. The CDR3 consists of 12 residues. The CDR3 protein is CATSRSTDTQYF. For the CDR3, the DNA is TGTGCCACCAGTCGCTCCACAGATACGCAGTATTTT.

This clonotype was counted a few times. The J gene is TRBJ1-2, the V gene TRBV28; the D is unclear. Between the trimmed V and J ends, which lost 2 bases and 5 bases, there was a span of 12 bases. The CDR3 sequence is 14 residues long. Germline CDR1 MDHEN, CDR2 SYDVKM. CDR3: CASSLGDGSYGYTF. The CDR3 DNA sequence: TGTGCCAGCAGTTTAGGCGACGGCTCATATGGCTACACCTTC.

This clonotype was observed many times. CDR3: CASSLGALGDTQYF. The CDR3 nucleotides are TGTGCCAGCAGCTTAGGGGCGTTGGGAGATACGCAGTATTTT. The chain is built from TRBV7-2 and TRBJ2-3; no definite D call. V lost 1 base to trimming and J lost 5 bases, with 10 bases between them. Germline V gene lookup returns CDR1 SGHTA and CDR2 FQGNSA. CDR3 length: 14 residues.

Many counts were recorded for this clonotype. The V and J genes are TRBV12-3 or TRBV12-4 and TRBJ1-1; 7 positions agree with TRBD1. This CDR3 region has 15 residues. The ends lost 6 bases at V and 4 bases at J; junction bases unmatched: 11. CDR3 loop: CASSSGGGESTEAFF. For the CDR3, the DNA is TGTGCCAGCAGCTCGGGAGGGGGCGAAAGCACTGAAGCTTTCTTT.

This clonotype has just a few counts. The chain has TRBV7-2 and TRBJ1-1; D might be TRBD1 (6 bases). Germline assignment: CDR1 SGHTA and CDR2 FQGNSA. This CDR3 spans 14 amino acids. Trimming took off 6 bases at V and 1 base at J, with 12 bases between the two ends. For the CDR3, the DNA is TGTGCCAGCAGAACAAGGACAGCGAACACTGAAGCTTTCTTT. Residues: CASRTRTANTEAFF.

This clonotype was recorded a few times. The genes are TRBV6-6 and TRBJ1-1, with no clear D. V lost 2 bases and J lost 7, with 17 bases in between. Germline V gene lookup returns CDR1 MNHNY and CDR2 SVGAGI (reference sequence). This CDR3 has 15 residues. CDR3 sequence (DNA): TGTGCCAGCAGTTACCCTTCGCAGCGGGCGGGTGAAGCTTTCTTT. Protein product: CASSYPSQRAGEAFF.

In its sample, this clonotype was seen many times. V gene TRBV27 combines with J gene TRBJ2-3, with D maybe TRBD1 (5 bases). Trimming stripped 5 bases from V and 1 base from J, with 13 bases between. This CDR3 is built from 15 residues. The V gene's germline CDR1 is MNHEY and CDR2 SMNVEV (reference sequence). The CDR3 bases are TGTGCCAGCAGTCCCAGGGTTGGGGGCACAGATACGCAGTATTTT. Its translation is CASSPRVGGTDTQYF.

This clonotype was seen at least ten times. This chain joins TRBV7-2 and TRBJ1-2; TRBD1 matches 7 bases. V trimming: 1 base; J trimming: 1 base; junction bases outside the gene matches: 6. CDR3 size: 16 residues. Germline V CDR1 and CDR2: SGHTA, FQGNSA. This CDR3 is CASSLDGTVSNYGYTF. The CDR3 bases are TGTGCCAGCAGCTTAGACGGGACAGTGAGTAACTATGGCTACACCTTC. Drawing the rest from reference TRBV7-2 and TRBJ1-2, the complete variable domain is GAGVSQSPSNKVTEKGKDVELRCDPISGHTALYWYRQSLGQGLEFLIYFQGNSAPDKSGLPSDRFSAERTGGSVSTLTIQRTQQEDSAVYLCASSLDGTVSNYGYTFGSGTRLTVV.

This clonotype has ten or more counts. The rearrangement uses TRBV28 and TRBJ2-5; D may be TRBD1 (5 bases). CDR3 length equals 12 residues. Germline V CDR1 and CDR2: MDHEN, SYDVKM. The V end was cut by 2 bases, the J end by 5 bases, with 6 bases between. CDR3 DNA: TGTGCCAGCAGTTTAAACAGGGAGACCCAGTACTTC. Its translation is CASSLNRETQYF.

This clonotype was recorded at least ten times. The chain carries TRBV7-2 and TRBJ1-2; TRBD1 matches at 10 bases. This CDR3 has 17 amino acids. CDR1 is SGHTA and CDR2 is FQGNSA in the germline V gene. V dropped 5 bases and J dropped 6; count of bases not matched to a gene: 15. CDR3 sequence: CASSPYIRQGASDGYTF. The CDR3 DNA sequence: TGTGCCAGCAGCCCCTATATCAGACAGGGGGCGTCAGATGGCTACACCTTC.

This clonotype has only a few counts. The rearrangement joins TRBV20-1 to TRBJ1-1, with D possibly being TRBD1 (6 bases). V lost 0 bases and J lost 4, with 15 bases in between. Germline V gives CDR1 DFQATT, CDR2 SNEGSKA (reference sequence). The CDR3 loop spans 15 amino acids. CDR3 nucleotide sequence: TGCAGTGCTAGAGATTTCAGGGGTGTTCCCACTGAAGCTTTCTTT. The encoded protein is CSARDFRGVPTEAFF.

This clonotype was observed many times. The CDR3 spells CASSYTGTASNYGYTF. The CDR3 DNA reads TGTGCCAGCAGCTATACCGGGACAGCGTCTAACTATGGCTACACCTTC. V and J are TRBV7-2 and TRBJ1-2; 7 bases align to TRBD1. CDR1 is SGHTA, CDR2 FQGNSA, per germline. This CDR3 region has 16 residues. V shed 4 bases and J 0 bases; nucleotides not matched to a gene: 8.

This clonotype appeared a few times. The rearrangement uses TRBV28 and TRBJ2-7, with D unclear. The CDR3 length is 10 residues. Germline CDR1 reads MDHEN; CDR2 reads SYDVKM. Deletions cut 3 bases from V and 7 bases from J, with 4 bases between. For the CDR3, the DNA is TGTGCCAGCAGTTTTAAAGAGCAGTACTTC. This sequence encodes CASSFKEQYF.

Only a few counts were recorded for this clonotype. The chain employs TRBV29-1 and TRBJ1-2; D might be TRBD1 (5 bases). Deletions cut 4 bases from V and 7 bases from J, with 19 bases between. From germline, CDR1 is SQVTM and CDR2 ANQGSEA. This CDR3 has 14 amino acids. As DNA, the CDR3 is TGCAGCGTTGTCTCACCGGGCAGGGCGGCTGGCTACACCTTC. Its protein is CSVVSPGRAAGYTF.

In its sample, this clonotype was seen many times. The rearrangement links TRBV7-2 to TRBJ2-1; D is undetermined. V lost 3 bases to trimming and J lost 0 bases, with 9 bases between them. CDR3 length: 15 residues. Germline-derived CDR1 and CDR2 are SGHTA and FQGNSA. CDR3 DNA sequence: TGTGCCAGCAGCTTGGGCGTCGTCTCCTACAATGAGCAGTTCTTC. Protein product: CASSLGVVSYNEQFF. Full variable domain (missing parts from reference TRBV7-2 and TRBJ2-1): GAGVSQSPSNKVTEKGKDVELRCDPISGHTALYWYRQSLGQGLEFLIYFQGNSAPDKSGLPSDRFSAERTGGSVSTLTIQRTQQEDSAVYLCASSLGVVSYNEQFFGPGTRLTVL.

This clonotype was picked up many times. The chain has TRBV7-6 and TRBJ2-7; D not resolved. V lost 2 bases and J lost 7, with 15 bases in between. Germline V gene data show CDR1 as SGHVS and CDR2 as FNYEAQ. The CDR3 is 14 residues long. CDR3 region: CASSLRILSSEQYF. The CDR3, as DNA: TGTGCCAGCAGCTTACGGATCCTATCCTCAGAGCAGTACTTC.

The chain is built from TRBV12-3 or TRBV12-4 and TRBJ1-2; D perhaps matches TRBD1 (6 bases). The CDR3 covers 14 residues. V dropped 7 bases and J dropped 8 bases, with 20 bases sitting between them. In nucleotides, the CDR3 is TGTGCCAGCAACCTGGGGGTGGGGGCGGGGGGCTACACCTTC. It codes for CASNLGVGAGGYTF.

This clonotype was seen ten or more times. The gene calls are TRBV20-1 and TRBJ1-1, with D possibly being TRBD1 (5 bases). With 5 bases removed from V and 1 base from J, the gap between germline ends came to 14 bases. The V gene's germline CDR1 is DFQATT and CDR2 SNEGSKA (reference sequence). This CDR3 comprises 14 residues. CDR3 sequence reads: CSAQGHRTNTEAFF. For the CDR3, the DNA is TGCAGTGCTCAAGGACACAGAACGAACACTGAAGCTTTCTTT.